The present T cell receptor (beta chain) was sequenced within a study of technical replicates of blood from several donors. Germline V gene sequence: CDR1 MDHEN, CDR2 SYDVKM. The CDR3 is 11 amino acids. Notes on this clone: One junction end does not reproduce the germline sequence, and a read error may be involved.

Data came from immunoSEQ multiplex PCR; TCRdb stores just in-frame clones and leaves some out. The sample yields tens of thousands of clones, roughly 94% seen once. The sequencing input was T cells isolated from PBMCs. This chain joins TRBV28 and TRBJ2-7; D might be TRBD2 (6 bases). This clonotype was obtained from a human donor in good health. As DNA, the CDR3 is TGTGCTAGCACGGGACTCTACGAGCAGTACTTC. Its translation is CASTGLYEQYF. The whole variable domain, filled in from reference TRBV28 and TRBJ2-7, reads DVKVTQSSRYLVKRTGEKVFLECVQDMDHENMFWYRQDPGLGLRLIYFSYDVKMKEKGDIPEGYSVSREKKERFSLILESASTNQTSMYLCASTGLYEQYFGPGTRLTVT.